This record looks at one T cell receptor beta chain sequence and its context. The V gene's germline CDR1 is LNHDA and CDR2 SQIVND (reference sequence). J was trimmed by 8 bases and V by 7 bases; bases with no gene match: 14. This CDR3 region has 16 residues. This sample is drawn from a study of control samples from healthy donors and cancer patients. This table comes from immunoSEQ multiplex PCR, and its TCRdb copy is limited to in-frame clones, with some not included. This sample has 130,000 to 150,000 clones, with about 93% found just once. This chain links TRBV19 with TRBJ2-1, with 10 bases aligning to TRBD2. Sequenced: PBMCs. The receptor comes from a man between 60 and 70 years old with colorectal cancer. The DNA for the CDR3 is TGTGCCAGTAACGGAGCAAGCGGGGGGGCTTGGGATGAGCAGTTCTTC. The encoded protein is CASNGASGGAWDEQFF.